A selection of T cell receptor beta chains follows, all from one sample in a study of blood T cell repertoires in COVID-19. Clones were sequenced by immunoSEQ multiplex PCR, and TCRdb holds only the in-frame ones, with some missing. The sample has approximately 200,000 clones; around 80% are singletons. The sample consisted of peripheral blood. All receptors come from a human donor in a cohort sampled during active COVID-19. Both conserved end residues are part of each CDR3. D genes are given only for firm matches. Clone size is not always given. Where it is, it says once, few, many or a class for expanded clones.

cdr3_aa	cdr3_nt	cdr3_length	v_call	j_call	clone_size	d_call
CAISGTYNSPLHF	TGTGCCATCAGTGGGACTTATAATTCACCCCTCCACTTT	13	TRBV10-3	TRBJ1-6	.	.
CASSAQKGNYGYTF	TGTGCCAGCAGCGCACAGAAAGGAAACTATGGCTACACCTTC	14	TRBV9	TRBJ1-2	.	.
CASSYRAGGGGGNQPQHF	TGTGCCAGTAGTTATAGGGCAGGGGGCGGGGGTGGCAATCAGCCCCAGCATTTT	18	TRBV19	TRBJ1-5	.	TRBD1
CASSLMGTDTEAFF	TGTGCCAGCAGCTTAATGGGGACAGACACTGAAGCTTTCTTT	14	TRBV5-6	TRBJ1-1	.	TRBD1
CATQGQVNEKLFF	TGTGCCACCCAAGGACAGGTCAATGAAAAACTGTTTTTT	13	TRBV12-3/TRBV12-4	TRBJ1-4	.	TRBD1
CASSEGGGTAYEQYF	TGTGCCAGCAGTGAAGGGGGCGGGACGGCCTACGAGCAGTACTTC	15	TRBV6-1	TRBJ2-7	.	.
CASSTSGAASETQYF	TGTGCCAGTAGTACCAGCGGAGCGGCATCGGAGACCCAGTACTTC	15	TRBV19	TRBJ2-5	.	.
CASSLEGNYGYTF	TGTGCCAGCAGTTTGGAGGGGAACTATGGCTACACCTTC	13	TRBV27	TRBJ1-2	.	.
CAWRRLAGVYEQYF	TGTGCCTGGAGGAGACTAGCGGGAGTGTACGAGCAGTACTTC	14	TRBV30	TRBJ2-7	.	TRBD2
CASSNRDRGQWGYTF	TGTGCCAGCAGCAACCGGGACAGGGGGCAATGGGGCTACACCTTC	15	TRBV4-2	TRBJ1-2	.	TRBD1
CASSPESLGRGGYTF	TGTGCCAGCAGTCCCGAATCGCTGGGGCGAGGTGGCTACACCTTC	15	TRBV28	TRBJ1-2	.	.
CASSPGDIHQPQHF	TGTGCCAGCAGCCCCGGGGACATTCATCAGCCCCAGCATTTT	14	TRBV7-2	TRBJ1-5	.	.
CASSTGTGSSYEQYF	TGCGCCAGCAGCACCGGGACAGGTAGCAGTTACGAGCAGTACTTC	15	TRBV5-1	TRBJ2-7	.	TRBD1
CASSFGRGTGELFF	TGTGCCAGCAGTTTTGGAAGGGGCACCGGGGAGCTGTTTTTT	14	TRBV27	TRBJ2-2	.	.
CASSVVGSNTEAFF	TGTGCCAGCAGCGTAGTCGGGTCGAACACTGAAGCTTTCTTT	14	TRBV9	TRBJ1-1	.	.
CASSLSRNSGNTIYF	TGTGCCAGCAGCTTATCCAGGAACTCTGGAAACACCATATATTTT	15	TRBV7-7	TRBJ1-3	.	.
CASSLGQASSGANVLTF	TGTGCCAGCAGCCTCGGACAGGCGAGCTCTGGGGCCAACGTCCTGACTTTC	17	TRBV7-6	TRBJ2-6	.	TRBD1
CASRALRGGSGANVLTF	TGTGCCAGCAGGGCCCTTCGGGGGGGCTCTGGGGCCAACGTCCTGACTTTC	17	TRBV28	TRBJ2-6	once	TRBD2
CASSQVRLGRNSYEQYF	TGTGCCAGCAGCCAAGTACGGCTCGGGAGGAACTCCTACGAGCAGTACTTC	17	TRBV3-1/TRBV3-2	TRBJ2-7	.	TRBD2
CASSFSYRVEQYF	TGTGCCAGCAGTTTCTCATACAGGGTCGAGCAGTACTTC	13	TRBV27	TRBJ2-7	.	.
CASSLGLGGEQYF	TGCGCCAGCAGCCTTGGACTGGGGGGGGAGCAGTACTTC	13	TRBV4-3	TRBJ2-7	.	TRBD2
CASSGTSGSLDEQYF	TGTGCCAGCAGTGGAACTAGCGGGAGCTTAGACGAGCAGTACTTC	15	TRBV6-2/TRBV6-3	TRBJ2-7	.	TRBD2
CASSLTSGQGDTEQFF	TGTGCCAGCAGCTTAACTTCGGGACAGGGGGACACTGAGCAGTTCTTC	16	TRBV7-2	TRBJ2-1	once	TRBD1
CATSRTGSTEAFF	TGTGCCACCAGCAGGACAGGGAGCACTGAAGCTTTCTTT	13	TRBV15	TRBJ1-1	.	TRBD1
CASSPTGVNYGYTF	TGTGCCAGCAGTCCGACAGGGGTAAACTATGGCTACACCTTC	14	TRBV28	TRBJ1-2	few	TRBD1
CASSLALPARAYEQYF	TGTGCCAGCAGCTTAGCCCTACCGGCCAGGGCCTACGAGCAGTACTTC	16	TRBV7-6	TRBJ2-7	.	.
CASNPTVYNEQFF	TGTGCCAGCAACCCGACAGTTTACAATGAGCAGTTCTTC	13	TRBV12-3/TRBV12-4	TRBJ2-1	.	.
CASSVGGRSYEQYF	TGTGCCAGCAGCGTAGGGGGCCGGTCTTACGAGCAGTACTTC	14	TRBV9	TRBJ2-7	.	.
CASSLEGTGISTDTQYF	TGCGCCAGCAGCTTGGAAGGAACGGGAATTAGCACAGATACGCAGTATTTT	17	TRBV5-1	TRBJ2-3	.	.
CASSSESIIRGREQYF	TGCGCCAGCAGCTCGGAAAGCATCATAAGGGGGCGCGAGCAGTACTTC	16	TRBV5-1	TRBJ2-7	.	TRBD1
CASSVGTSGIGGYNEQFF	TGTGCCAGCAGCGTGGGGACTAGCGGGATTGGGGGCTACAATGAGCAGTTCTTC	18	TRBV9	TRBJ2-1	.	TRBD2
CASRRQGGGHEQYF	TGTGCCAGCCGGCGACAGGGAGGAGGGCACGAGCAGTACTTC	14	TRBV27	TRBJ2-7	once	.
CASSPRLVLHYEQYF	TGTGCCAGCAGCCCCAGACTAGTTTTACACTACGAGCAGTACTTC	15	TRBV7-3	TRBJ2-7	.	.